This passage covers 20 T cell receptor beta chains from one sample sequenced in a study of shared clonotypes between healthy human individuals. The protocol was immunoSEQ multiplex PCR, while the TCRdb copy is restricted to in-frame clones and leaves out a portion. This sample yields 1.4 million to 1.5 million clones, of which roughly 95% are seen a single time; roughly 1.1% belongs to the top ten. Material: naive CD4+ T cells sorted from blood. Subset of the sample: CD45RA+ positively selected. All receptors come from a man in his thirties or forties in good health.

This chain links TRBV5-1 with TRBJ1-1; TRBD1 is a possible D gene (6 bases). V was clipped by 4 bases and J by 1 base, with 14 bases between them. This CDR3 is built from 15 residues. CDR1 is SGHRS, CDR2 YFSETQ, per germline. In DNA, the CDR3 is TGCGCCAGCAGCCTGGGGACAAACTCGAACACTGAAGCTTTCTTT. It codes for CASSLGTNSNTEAFF.

The genes are TRBV18 and TRBJ1-2; TRBD1 matches 7 bases. Germline V gives CDR1 KGHSH, CDR2 LQKENI. This CDR3 comprises 14 residues. V gave up 4 bases and J gave up 6 bases; unmatched junction bases: 8. For the CDR3, the DNA is TGTGCCAGCTCACTTACCGGGACAGAGAATGGCTACACCTTC. It specifies CASSLTGTENGYTF.

The V call is TRBV7-8, the J call TRBJ1-5; D perhaps matches TRBD1 (5 bases). Germline CDR1 reads SGHVS; CDR2 reads FQNEAQ. V was shortened by 3 bases and J by 4 bases, with 13 bases between the two germline ends. The CDR3 consists of 15 residues. The CDR3 DNA is TGTGCCAGCAGCTTCCGGGACGGAGGAAATCAGCCCCAGCATTTT. This sequence encodes CASSFRDGGNQPQHF.

This clone was recorded only once. Other DNA sequences of this sample code for an identical CDR3. The J gene is TRBJ2-7, the V gene TRBV6-5; 8 nucleotides line up with TRBD1. Germline V gene sequence: CDR1 MNHEY, CDR2 SVGAGI. With V trimmed by 8 bases and J by 2 bases, 5 bases remained unmatched. The CDR3 is 13 residues long. In nucleotides, the CDR3 is TGTGCCAGCCGCCGGACAGGGACCTACGAGCAGTACTTC. Translating it yields CASRRTGTYEQYF.

V gene TRBV21-1 combines with J gene TRBJ2-7; the D call TRBD2 from the table was never checked on the DNA. TRBV21-1 is assigned pseudogene status. This CDR3 is 16 amino acids long. The CDR3 is CASSKSRVAGPYEQYF. The CDR3 DNA reads as TGTGCCAGCAGCAAGAGCCGAGTAGCGGGGCCCTACGAGCAGTACTTC.

The genes are TRBV6-5 and TRBJ1-1; perhaps TRBD1 as D (5 bases). The CDR3 sequence is 14 residues long. Deletions cut 2 bases from V and 2 bases from J, with 9 bases between. In germline, CDR1 is MNHEY, CDR2 SVGAGI. DNA for the CDR3: TGTGCCAGCAGTTACCTGACAGAAAACACTGAAGCTTTCTTT. Its protein product is CASSYLTENTEAFF.

This clone was seen a single time. The chain joins TRBV5-1 to TRBJ1-1, with 8 nucleotides matching TRBD1. Trimming removed 1 base from V and 2 bases from J; junction bases left unmatched: 4. Germline CDR1 SGHRS, CDR2 YFSETQ. This CDR3 comprises 15 residues. CDR3 sequence reads: CASSLPGQGNTEAFF. CDR3 sequence (DNA): TGCGCCAGCAGCTTGCCTGGACAGGGTAACACTGAAGCTTTCTTT.

The chain is built from TRBV6-1 and TRBJ1-5; D remains unclear. The CDR3 consists of 14 residues. Trimming left V 6 bases short and J 9 bases short, with 18 bases between. The germline CDR1 and CDR2 sequences are MNHNS and SASEGT. The CDR3 DNA is TGTGCCAGCAGCGCAACCAATAGGGTTCTGCCCCAGCATTTT. Translating gives CASSATNRVLPQHF.

The genes are TRBV5-1 and TRBJ1-2; tentative D call: TRBD1 (5 bases). This CDR3 has 16 residues. With 1 base removed from V and 6 bases from J, the gap between germline ends came to 19 bases. Germline V gene lookup returns CDR1 SGHRS and CDR2 YFSETQ. This CDR3 reads CASSLFRNAEGHGYTF. CDR3 DNA: TGCGCCAGCAGCTTGTTTAGGAATGCGGAGGGGCATGGCTACACCTTC.

The chain recombines TRBV7-9 with TRBJ2-1; D ambiguous. CDR1 is SEHNR and CDR2 is FQNEAQ in the germline V gene (reference sequence). The germline V and J ends were trimmed by 0 bases and 4 bases, with 13 bases remaining between them. The CDR3 covers 16 residues. The DNA for the CDR3 is TGTGCCAGCAGCTTAGCGCGGAGTACTCTATACAATGAGCAGTTCTTC. Amino acids: CASSLARSTLYNEQFF.

In the case of this clone: Within the sample, other DNA sequences also encode this same CDR3. The genes are TRBV5-1 and TRBJ2-7, with D tentatively TRBD1 or TRBD2 (5 bases each). V lost 3 bases and J lost 2, with 12 bases in between. CDR1 is SGHRS and CDR2 is YFSETQ in the germline V gene. The CDR3 is made up of 14 amino acids. CDR3 loop: CASSSGTATYEQYF. The CDR3 DNA reads TGCGCCAGCAGCTCCGGGACCGCCACCTACGAGCAGTACTTC.

The chain is built from TRBV11-2 and TRBJ1-2; D is undetermined. V lost 7 bases and J 3 bases, leaving 15 bases between the germline ends. Germline assignment: CDR1 SGHAT and CDR2 FQNNGV. This CDR3 is built from 14 residues. CDR3 protein: CASTPVTLHYGYTF. Written as DNA, the CDR3 is TGTGCCAGCACCCCCGTGACCCTTCACTATGGCTACACCTTC.

The chain employs TRBV9 and TRBJ2-1; tentative D call: TRBD2 (6 bases). The CDR3 consists of 16 residues. Trimming shortened V by 0 bases and J by 6 bases, and 16 bases separated the two germline ends. Germline lookup yields CDR1 SGDLS and CDR2 YYNGEE. CDR3 bases: TGTGCCAGCAGCGTAGAAGCGGGCCACTGGAGCAATGAGCAGTTCTTC. Translating it yields CASSVEAGHWSNEQFF.

Worth noting for this clone: Germline is not matched at one junction end, which may reflect a read error. The chain combines TRBV7-8 with TRBJ2-1; 11 bases match TRBD2. The CDR3 has 15 residues. Germline loops: CDR1 SGHVS, CDR2 FQNEAQ. Here the CDR3 DNA reads TGTGCCAGCAGCCTAGCGGGAGGAACGGAAAATGAGCAGTTCTTC. It yields the protein CASSLAGGTENEQFF.

The chain links TRBV29-1 to TRBJ2-5, with D possibly matching TRBD1 (6 bases). V was trimmed by 3 bases and J by 4 bases, leaving 9 bases between them. The germline CDR1 and CDR2 sequences are SQVTM and ANQGSEA. The CDR3 has 12 residues. CDR3 coding DNA: TGCAGCGTTGAGCTGGACAGAGAGACCCAGTACTTC. The encoded protein is CSVELDRETQYF.

The sample holds one count of this clone. The CDR3 coding sequence is TGTGCCAGCAGCGATGTGGCGGGAGGCTTTGCCATAGCCAAAAACATTCAGTACTTC. It translates to CASSDVAGGFAIAKNIQYF. The V call is TRBV7-9, the J call TRBJ2-4; 8 nucleotides line up with TRBD2. V dropped 5 bases and J dropped 0; count of bases not matched to a gene: 15. The CDR3 is made up of 19 amino acids. The germline V gene has CDR1 SEHNR and CDR2 FQNEAQ (reference sequence).

The count of this clone is one. The chain employs TRBV7-8 and TRBJ2-3; D gene uncertain. Germline CDR1 reads SGHVS; CDR2 reads FQNEAQ. V was shortened by 1 base and J by 1 base, with 6 bases between the two germline ends. This CDR3 contains 14 residues. CDR3 amino acids: CASSLEWGTDTQYF. The CDR3 DNA follows: TGTGCCAGCAGCTTAGAATGGGGCACAGATACGCAGTATTTT.

The chain combines TRBV9 with TRBJ2-7, with TRBD2 matching over 10 bases. Trimming at V came to 4 bases and at J to 3 bases, leaving 4 bases not matched to a gene. CDR3 size: 14 residues. Germline CDR1 and CDR2: SGDLS and YYNGEE. CDR3 nucleotide sequence: TGTGCCAGCAGCCCCGGGACTAGCGACTACGAGCAGTACTTC. Translated: CASSPGTSDYEQYF. Supplemented by reference TRBV9 and TRBJ2-7, the full variable domain reads DSGVTQTPKHLITATGQRVTLRCSPRSGDLSVYWYQQSLDQGLQFLIQYYNGEERAKGNILERFSAQQFPDLHSELNLSSLELGDSALYFCASSPGTSDYEQYFGPGTRLTVT.

The table lists this clone with a count of one. The gene calls are TRBV11-2 and TRBJ1-2; D not certain. Germline V lookup: CDR1 SGHAT, CDR2 FQNNGV. V was cut by 5 bases and J by 14 bases, with 27 bases left in between. The CDR3 runs to 15 residues. The CDR3 reads CASSPVWQASPLVTF. The CDR3 region has the DNA TGTGCCAGCAGCCCCGTTTGGCAGGCAAGCCCGCTAGTGACCTTC.

This sequence joins TRBV11-3 and TRBJ2-3; D is unresolved. Germline CDR1 reads SGHNT; CDR2 reads YENEEA. The length of the CDR3 is 14 residues. The V end was cut by 3 bases, the J end by 2 bases, with 9 bases between. This chain's CDR3 is CASSLGSYTDTQYF. CDR3 in DNA: TGTGCCAGCAGCTTGGGCAGTTACACAGATACGCAGTATTTT.